This T cell receptor beta chain was obtained from a study of blood T cell repertoires in COVID-19. About the research overall: Samples taken during acute and convalescent COVID-19 were collected in the United States, Italy and Spain.

This clone was counted only a few times. Assay used: immunoSEQ multiplex PCR; TCRdb lists only in-frame clones, some missing. The sample has roughly 300,000 clones, around 87% seen once. The sequenced sample consisted of PBMCs or T cells enriched from blood (not recorded which). The clonotype was recovered from a woman aged 25 to 45 who had recovered from COVID-19.

DNA of the CDR3: TGTGCCACCTGCCGGGACAGGGGACCTAATGGCTACACCTTC. This sequence encodes CATCRDRGPNGYTF. The chain couples TRBV24-1 to TRBJ1-2; 10 positions match TRBD1. Germline V gene sequence: CDR1 KGHDR, CDR2 SFDVKD. J gave up 6 bases and V 9 bases, and 9 bases lay outside the gene matches. The CDR3 runs 14 residues.